The entry below describes one T cell receptor (beta chain). What it binds is unknown. Germline CDR1 reads SGHVS; CDR2 reads FNYEAQ. The CDR3 is 14 residues long. V lost 6 bases and J lost 5; bases outside the gene matches: 7. The source of the sample is a study of shared clonotypes between healthy human individuals. Study details: Per-donor plates numbered three CD4 naive, three CD4 memory, two CD8 naive and one CD8 memory.

Study-wide results and limits: Researchers sampled only blood; tissue repertoires likely differ. Some naive CD4 clonotypes, around 5%, turned up in common across several donors.

It was across several immunoSEQ plates that each subset's genomic DNA was evenly split. The data were produced by immunoSEQ multiplex PCR, yet TCRdb's version contains in-frame clones alone and is incomplete. The sample lists about 980,000 clones, 76% occurring once. The chain links TRBV7-6 to TRBJ2-3; 8 bases fit TRBD2. The receptor comes from a man aged 18 to 29 in good health. Material for sequencing was memory CD4+ T cells sorted from blood. Described subset: CD45RA-negative fraction. This chain's CDR3 is CASSKRGTLDTQYF. CDR3 sequence (DNA): TGTGCCAGCAGTAAGCGGGGGACCCTAGATACGCAGTATTTT.